This T cell receptor (beta chain) was recorded in a study of blood T cells in healthy people across ages. The V segment lost 8 bases and the J segment 7 bases; nucleotides outside the gene matches: 14. There are 16 residues in the CDR3. Germline V gene lookup returns CDR1 MNHNY and CDR2 SVGAGI (reference sequence). Each sample gave at least 7 million isolated PBMCs. It was with a sample-barcoded 5' primer and a J-beta primer mix that a second PCR of roughly 6 to 12 cycles was run. Sequencing of every sample gave 2.5 million or more CDR3-containing paired-end reads. TCRdb used MiXCR to reprocess the 5' RACE reads, holding one entry per CDR3 protein. Here the sample spans fewer than 700,000 distinct CDR3 sequences, around 50% being singletons. Note on this clonotype: A clone one base away is much larger, so this may be a read error.

This TCR came from an elderly man in good health. The rearrangement links TRBV6-6 to TRBJ1-6; TRBD1 matches at 7 bases. Sample: blood. CDR3: CASGSGGGKVNSPLHF. The CDR3 bases are TGTGCCAGCGGCAGTGGAGGGGGCAAGGTAAATTCACCCCTCCACTTT.